Included here is one T cell receptor (beta chain) sequence, with context. The CDR3 totals 13 residues. The germline V gene has CDR1 LGHNA and CDR2 YSLEER. Unmatched junction bases numbered 3, after V lost 5 bases and J lost 3 bases. Method: immunoSEQ multiplex PCR; TCRdb's copy keeps in-frame clones and lacks some. The sample consists of about 1,500,000 clones, roughly 96% of them appearing once. This sample stems from a study of shared clonotypes between healthy human individuals. The TCR comes from a man younger than 45 in good health. This rearrangement joins TRBV4-3 to TRBJ2-7; 8 bases fit TRBD2. What was sequenced was naive CD4+ T cells sorted from blood. The subset denotes: CD45RA+ positively selected. The CDR3: CASSSGLGYEQYF. For the CDR3, the DNA is TGCGCCAGCAGCTCGGGACTAGGCTACGAGCAGTACTTC.